These 8 T cell receptor beta chains share one sample of origin, sequenced in a study of blood T cell repertoires in COVID-19. The method was immunoSEQ multiplex PCR; TCRdb's version includes in-frame clones alone and lacks a portion of them. Found here are around 380,000 clones, 70% to 85% of them singletons; the top ten hold around 1%. Input material: peripheral blood. These receptors all come from a human donor with acute or convalescent COVID-19. The donor label of this sample is uncertain.

The chain has TRBV10-1 and TRBJ1-1, with 7 positions matching TRBD1. The V gene's germline CDR1 is WNHNN and CDR2 SYGVQD (reference sequence). J lost 2 bases, V lost 6 bases, and 3 bases had no gene match. The CDR3 covers 13 residues. The CDR3 reads CASSAGGNTEAFF. Here the CDR3 DNA reads TGCGCCAGCAGCGCAGGGGGAAACACTGAAGCTTTCTTT.

The chain has TRBV3-1 (or the pseudogene TRBV3-2) and TRBJ2-1, with 11 bases matching TRBD2. The CDR3 loop spans 18 amino acids. Germline CDR1 and CDR2: LGHDT and YNNKEL (reference sequence). V gave up 0 bases and J gave up 7 bases; unmatched junction bases: 11. The DNA for the CDR3 is TGTGCCAGCAGCCAAGATCGGGTCGGGACTAGCGGTATAAATGAGCAGTTCTTC. Translating it yields CASSQDRVGTSGINEQFF.

The rearrangement links TRBV25-1 to TRBJ1-1; 8 bases are a match to TRBD1. The CDR3 consists of 14 residues. Germline loops: CDR1 MGHDK, CDR2 SYGVNS. V lost 3 bases, J lost 1 base, and 1 base stayed unmatched. For the CDR3, the DNA is TGTGCCAGCAGTGAGGGACAGGCGAACACTGAAGCTTTCTTT. This translates into CASSEGQANTEAFF. Using reference TRBV25-1 and TRBJ1-1 for the parts outside the CDR3, the full variable domain is EADIYQTPRYLVIGTGKKITLECSQTMGHDKMYWYQQDPGMELHLIHYSYGVNSTEKGDLSSESTVSRIRTEHFPLTLESARPSHTSQYLCASSEGQANTEAFFGQGTRLTVV.

The rearrangement joins TRBV19 to TRBJ2-6; 9 nucleotides align to TRBD1. J gave up 1 base and V 0 bases, and 7 bases lay outside the gene matches. The CDR3 consists of 19 residues. Germline V gene data show CDR1 as LNHDA and CDR2 as SQIVND (reference sequence). CDR3 in DNA: TGTGCCAGTAGTATAGATCCCGGGACAGGGAGGTCTGGGGCCAACGTCCTGACTTTC. Amino acids: CASSIDPGTGRSGANVLTF. Using reference TRBV19 and TRBJ2-6 for the parts outside the CDR3, the full variable domain is DGGITQSPKYLFRKEGQNVTLSCEQNLNHDAMYWYRQDPGQGLRLIYYSQIVNDFQKGDIAEGYSVSREKKESFPLTVTSAQKNPTAFYLCASSIDPGTGRSGANVLTFGAGSRLTVL.

CDR3 in DNA: TGTGCCATCAGTGTCCTCCCTAACACTGAAGCTTTCTTT. Translation: CAISVLPNTEAFF. The chain uses TRBV10-3 and TRBJ1-1; unclear D gene. The CDR3 spans 13 residues. CDR1 is ENHRY and CDR2 is SYGVKD in the germline V gene. V lost 4 bases and J 2 bases, leaving 8 bases between the germline ends.

This chain links TRBV7-2 with TRBJ2-7, with 9 bases fitting TRBD1. The J segment lost 6 bases and the V segment lost 4 bases, leaving 4 bases of the junction unmatched. The CDR3 extends over 13 amino acids. Germline values: CDR1 SGHTA, CDR2 FQGNSA. CDR3: CASSSGQGLEQYF. CDR3 coding DNA: TGTGCCAGCAGCTCAGGACAGGGGCTCGAGCAGTACTTC.

The rearrangement links TRBV18 to TRBJ2-7; 7 bases fit TRBD1. J gave up 1 base and V 5 bases, and 5 bases lay outside the gene matches. This CDR3 has 14 amino acids. CDR1 and CDR2 (germline): KGHSH, LQKENI. The CDR3 DNA reads TGTGCCAGCTCAACGGGACAGAGATCCTACGAGCAGTACTTC. Its protein is CASSTGQRSYEQYF. The full variable domain, with the rest looked up from reference TRBV18 and TRBJ2-7, is NAGVMQNPRHLVRRRGQEARLRCSPMKGHSHVYWYRQLPEEGLKFMVYLQKENIIDESGMPKERFSAEFPKEGPSILRIQQVVRGDSAAYFCASSTGQRSYEQYFGPGTRLTVT.

This clone was detected once. The chain employs TRBV5-5 and TRBJ1-5, with TRBD1 as a possible D gene (5 bases). Per the germline V gene, CDR1 is SGHKS and CDR2 is YYEKEE (reference sequence). The CDR3 spans 15 residues. With 4 bases removed from V and 3 bases from J, the gap between germline ends came to 14 bases. CDR3 region: CASSPGGGNNQPQHF. The CDR3, as DNA: TGTGCCAGCAGCCCCGGGGGGGGGAACAATCAGCCCCAGCATTTT.